The entry that follows covers one T cell receptor (beta chain) sequence. This specimen comes from a study of blood T cell repertoires in COVID-19. Study summary: Samples of COVID-19 (acute and convalescent) were obtained from the United States, Italy and Spain. The cDNA or gDNA used as material had been derived from T cells, B-cell-depleted T cells, or PBMCs.

Looked up from germline, CDR1 is LNHNV and CDR2 is YYDKDF (reference sequence). V was trimmed by 8 bases and J by 8 bases, leaving 21 bases between them. The CDR3 spans 14 residues. Original data processing: Amplification of reference gene primers provided the estimated nucleated cell counts. Only in-frame clones appear in the TCRdb table, and some are missing; sequencing was by immunoSEQ multiplex PCR. D and trimming were read from the DNA, whereas the V and J calls and clone size are those reported in that table. The data show approximately 280,000 clones, more than 85% seen once. This receptor was obtained from a man aged 40-49 years with acute or convalescent COVID-19. Source material: peripheral blood. The chain joins TRBV15 to TRBJ1-2; D perhaps matches TRBD1 (5 bases). The CDR3 spells CATLQRMGGEGYTF. For the CDR3, the DNA is TGTGCCACCCTCCAAAGGATGGGAGGGGAGGGCTACACCTTC.